Detailed here is one TCR beta chain. These data originate in a study of T cell changes during pregnancy in multiple sclerosis. The table came from immunoSEQ multiplex PCR; TCRdb's copy has only in-frame clones and leaves some out. The sample contains around 50,000 clones, roughly 90% of which appear only once. The CDR3 loop spans 17 amino acids. Germline CDR1 SGHRS, CDR2 YFSETQ. Trimming left V 4 bases short and J 6 bases short, with 23 bases between. The TCR originated in a female donor with multiple sclerosis, enrolled in a pregnancy study. This sample comprised CD4+ T cells from peripheral blood mononuclear cells, obtained after pregnancy. V and J are TRBV5-1 and TRBJ2-1; weak D call: TRBD1 (6 bases). The CDR3 here is CASSLTPGQGGLNEQFF. The DNA of the CDR3 is TGCGCCAGCAGCCTAACCCCGGGACAAGGAGGCCTCAATGAGCAGTTCTTC. Supplemented by reference TRBV5-1 and TRBJ2-1, the full variable domain reads KAGVTQTPRYLIKTRGQQVTLSCSPISGHRSVSWYQQTPGQGLQFLFEYFSETQRNKGNFPGRFSGRQFSNSRSEMNVSTLELGDSALYLCASSLTPGQGGLNEQFFGPGTRLTVL.